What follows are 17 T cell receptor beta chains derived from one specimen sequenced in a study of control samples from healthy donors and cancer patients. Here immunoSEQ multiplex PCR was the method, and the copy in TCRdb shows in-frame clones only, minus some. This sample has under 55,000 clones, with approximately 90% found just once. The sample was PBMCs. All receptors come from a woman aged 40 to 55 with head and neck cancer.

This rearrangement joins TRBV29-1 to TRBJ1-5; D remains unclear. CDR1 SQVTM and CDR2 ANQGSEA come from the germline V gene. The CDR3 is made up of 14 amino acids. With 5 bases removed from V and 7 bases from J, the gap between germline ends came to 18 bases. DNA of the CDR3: TGCAGCGTTCGATCATCCGACTCGGGACAGCCCCAGCATTTT. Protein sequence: CSVRSSDSGQPQHF.

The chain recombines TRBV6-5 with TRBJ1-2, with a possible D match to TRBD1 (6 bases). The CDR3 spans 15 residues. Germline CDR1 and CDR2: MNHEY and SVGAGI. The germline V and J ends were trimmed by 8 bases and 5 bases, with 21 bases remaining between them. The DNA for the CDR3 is TGTGCCAGCGTCAGGGAGCGCGGGGGCGGTTATGGCTACACCTTC. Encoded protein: CASVRERGGGYGYTF.

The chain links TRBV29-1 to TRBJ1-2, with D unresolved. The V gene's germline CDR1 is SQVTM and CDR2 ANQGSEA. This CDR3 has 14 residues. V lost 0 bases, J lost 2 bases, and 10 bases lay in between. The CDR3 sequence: CSVEDRTGNYGYTF. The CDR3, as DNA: TGCAGCGTTGAAGATCGTACCGGGAACTATGGCTACACCTTC.

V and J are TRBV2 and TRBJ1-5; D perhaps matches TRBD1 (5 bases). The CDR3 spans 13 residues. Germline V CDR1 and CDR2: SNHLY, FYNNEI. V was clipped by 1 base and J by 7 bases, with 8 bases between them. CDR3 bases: TGTGCCAGCAGTGAAGGGGGGTTACAGCCCCAGCATTTT. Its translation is CASSEGGLQPQHF.

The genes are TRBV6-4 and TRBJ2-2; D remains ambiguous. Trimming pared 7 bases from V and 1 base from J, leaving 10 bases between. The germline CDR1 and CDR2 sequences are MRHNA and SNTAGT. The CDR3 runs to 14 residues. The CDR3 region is CASKWSLNTGELFF. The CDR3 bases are TGTGCCAGCAAATGGAGCTTGAACACCGGGGAGCTGTTTTTT.

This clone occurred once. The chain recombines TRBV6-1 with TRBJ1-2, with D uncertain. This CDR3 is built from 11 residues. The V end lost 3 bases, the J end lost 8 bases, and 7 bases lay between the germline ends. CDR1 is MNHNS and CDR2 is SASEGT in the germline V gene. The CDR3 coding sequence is TGTGCCAGCAGTGAGACATCGGGCTACACCTTC. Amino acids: CASSETSGYTF.

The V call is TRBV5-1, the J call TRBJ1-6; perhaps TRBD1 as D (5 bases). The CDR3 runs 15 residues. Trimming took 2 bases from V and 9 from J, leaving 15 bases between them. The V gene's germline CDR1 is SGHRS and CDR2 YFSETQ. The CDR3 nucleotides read TGCGCCAGCAGCTTTAGTGAGGGGTCGCGTTCACCCCTCCACTTT. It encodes CASSFSEGSRSPLHF.

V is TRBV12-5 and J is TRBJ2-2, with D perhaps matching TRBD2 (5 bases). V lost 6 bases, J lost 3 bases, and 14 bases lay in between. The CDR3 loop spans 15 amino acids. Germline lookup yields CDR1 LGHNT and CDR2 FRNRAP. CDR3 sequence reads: CASGRRLDYTGELFF. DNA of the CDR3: TGTGCTAGTGGCCGACGTTTGGACTACACCGGGGAGCTGTTTTTT.

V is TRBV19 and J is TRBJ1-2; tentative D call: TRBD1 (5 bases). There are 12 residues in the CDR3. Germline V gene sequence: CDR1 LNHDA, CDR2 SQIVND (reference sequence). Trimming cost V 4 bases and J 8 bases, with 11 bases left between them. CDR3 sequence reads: CASSTPGRGYTF. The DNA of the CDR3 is TGTGCCAGTAGTACCCCAGGGAGGGGCTACACCTTC. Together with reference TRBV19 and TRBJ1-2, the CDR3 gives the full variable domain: DGGITQSPKYLFRKEGQNVTLSCEQNLNHDAMYWYRQDPGQGLRLIYYSQIVNDFQKGDIAEGYSVSREKKESFPLTVTSAQKNPTAFYLCASSTPGRGYTFGSGTRLTVV.

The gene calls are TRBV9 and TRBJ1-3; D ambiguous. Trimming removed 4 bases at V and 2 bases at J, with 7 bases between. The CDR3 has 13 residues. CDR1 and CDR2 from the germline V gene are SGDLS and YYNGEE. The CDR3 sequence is CASSSNAGNTIYF. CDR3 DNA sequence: TGTGCCAGCAGCTCCAATGCTGGAAACACCATATATTTT.

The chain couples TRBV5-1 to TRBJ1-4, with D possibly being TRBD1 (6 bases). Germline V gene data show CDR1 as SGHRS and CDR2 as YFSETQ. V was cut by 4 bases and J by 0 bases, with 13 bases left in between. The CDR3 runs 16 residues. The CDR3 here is CASSPGTLATNEKLFF. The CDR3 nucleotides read TGCGCCAGCAGCCCCGGGACACTTGCAACTAATGAAAAACTGTTTTTT.

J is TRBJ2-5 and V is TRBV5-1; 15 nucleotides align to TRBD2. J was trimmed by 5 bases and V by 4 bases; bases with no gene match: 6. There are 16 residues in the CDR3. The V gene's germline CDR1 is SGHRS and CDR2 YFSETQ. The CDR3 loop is CASSRTSGGVLETQYF. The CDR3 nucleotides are TGCGCCAGCAGCCGGACTAGCGGGGGGGTTCTTGAGACCCAGTACTTC.

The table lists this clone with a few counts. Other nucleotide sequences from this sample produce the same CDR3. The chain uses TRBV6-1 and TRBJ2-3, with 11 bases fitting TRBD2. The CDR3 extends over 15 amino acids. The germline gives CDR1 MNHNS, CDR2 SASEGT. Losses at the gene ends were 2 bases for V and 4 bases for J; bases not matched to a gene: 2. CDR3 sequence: CASSELAGGPDTQYF. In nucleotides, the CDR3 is TGTGCCAGCAGTGAACTAGCGGGGGGACCAGATACGCAGTATTTT.

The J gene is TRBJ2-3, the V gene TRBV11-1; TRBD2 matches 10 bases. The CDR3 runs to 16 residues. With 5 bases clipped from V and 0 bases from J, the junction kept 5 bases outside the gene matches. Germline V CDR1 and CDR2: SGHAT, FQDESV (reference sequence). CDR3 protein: CASSPRTSGSTDTQYF. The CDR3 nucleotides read TGTGCCAGCAGCCCGCGGACTAGCGGAAGCACAGATACGCAGTATTTT.

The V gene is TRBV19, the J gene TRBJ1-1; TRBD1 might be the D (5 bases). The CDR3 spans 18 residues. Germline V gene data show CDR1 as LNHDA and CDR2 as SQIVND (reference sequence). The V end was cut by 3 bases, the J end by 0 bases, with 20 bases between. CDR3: CASSMDQGPISLNTEAFF. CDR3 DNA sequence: TGTGCCAGTAGTATGGACCAGGGCCCGATAAGCTTGAACACTGAAGCTTTCTTT. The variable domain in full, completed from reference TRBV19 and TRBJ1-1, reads DGGITQSPKYLFRKEGQNVTLSCEQNLNHDAMYWYRQDPGQGLRLIYYSQIVNDFQKGDIAEGYSVSREKKESFPLTVTSAQKNPTAFYLCASSMDQGPISLNTEAFFGQGTRLTVV.

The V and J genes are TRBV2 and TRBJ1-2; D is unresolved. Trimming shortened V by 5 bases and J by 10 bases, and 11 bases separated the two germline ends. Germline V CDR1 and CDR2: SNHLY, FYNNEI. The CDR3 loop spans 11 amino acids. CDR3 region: CASSTTAIYTF. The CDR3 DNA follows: TGTGCCAGCAGTACTACCGCGATCTACACCTTC.

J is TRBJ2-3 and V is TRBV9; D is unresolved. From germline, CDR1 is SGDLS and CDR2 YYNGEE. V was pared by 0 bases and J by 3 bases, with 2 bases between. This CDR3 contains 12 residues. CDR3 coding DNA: TGTGCCAGCAGCGTAGGTACAGATACGCAGTATTTT. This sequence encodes CASSVGTDTQYF. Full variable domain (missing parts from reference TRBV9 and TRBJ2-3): DSGVTQTPKHLITATGQRVTLRCSPRSGDLSVYWYQQSLDQGLQFLIQYYNGEERAKGNILERFSAQQFPDLHSELNLSSLELGDSALYFCASSVGTDTQYFGPGTRLTVL.